The 22 T cell receptor beta chains reported below all come from one sample, sequenced in a study of shared clonotypes between healthy human individuals. Only in-frame clones appear in the TCRdb table, and some are missing; sequencing was by immunoSEQ multiplex PCR. Altogether about half a million clones are present, more than 70% being singletons, with the ten largest covering 12%. The specimen was PBMCs. These receptors all come from a woman between 40 and 50 years old in good health. Some clones in this sample may be carry-over from other donors' samples.

Concerning this clone itself: This is likely an artifact of a read error, given a far larger clone one base away. The same CDR3 can be traced to other DNA sequences in this sample. The chain recombines TRBV4-2 with TRBJ2-1; D ambiguous. This CDR3 contains 12 residues. The germline V gene has CDR1 LGHNA and CDR2 YNFKEQ. V lost 1 base, J lost 7 bases, and 5 bases lay in between. CDR3 sequence (DNA): TGTGCCAGCAGCCAAGGTGGGAATGAGCAGTTCTTC. The encoded protein is CASSQGGNEQFF.

This clone showed up many times. CDR3 bases: TGTGCCAGCAGCGACGGGACTAGCGGGCAAGAGACCCAGTACTTC. Its protein is CASSDGTSGQETQYF. The V and J genes are TRBV7-9 and TRBJ2-5; TRBD2 matches at 12 bases. V trimming: 5 bases; J trimming: 2 bases; junction bases outside the gene matches: 3. Germline V gene sequence: CDR1 SEHNR, CDR2 FQNEAQ (reference sequence). This CDR3 is built from 15 residues. The full variable domain, rest sourced from reference TRBV7-9 and TRBJ2-5, is DTGVSQNPRHKITKRGQNVTFRCDPISEHNRLYWYRQTLGQGPEFLTYFQNEAQLEKSRLLSDRFSAERPKGSFSTLEIQRTEQGDSAMYLCASSDGTSGQETQYFGPGTRLLVL.

V and J are TRBV4-2 and TRBJ2-7; TRBD1 matches at 10 bases. After removal of 0 bases from V and 7 bases from J, the junction contained 6 bases not matched to a gene. This CDR3 is built from 15 residues. The germline V gene has CDR1 LGHNA and CDR2 YNFKEQ. The CDR3 region has the DNA TGTGCCAGCAGCCAAGAAGCGGACAGGGGGTGGGAGCAGTACTTC. Its protein product is CASSQEADRGWEQYF.

Points on this clone: A far larger clone is one base from this, pointing to a likely read error. The chain combines TRBV21-1 with TRBJ1-1; the table names TRBD1, a call not compared with the DNA. TRBV21-1 is labeled a pseudogene. The CDR3 sequence is 17 residues long. CDR3 residues: CASIFDRGQVMNTEASF. CDR3 nucleotides: TGTGCCAGCATCTTCGACAGGGGGCAGGTTATGAACACTGAAGCTTCCTTT.

J is TRBJ2-2 and V is TRBV29-1, with a weak D call TRBD1 (5 bases). The CDR3 runs 14 residues. The germline V gene has CDR1 SQVTM and CDR2 ANQGSEA. The germline V and J ends were trimmed by 7 bases and 0 bases, with 12 bases remaining between them. CDR3 in DNA: TGCAGCGCCAAGACAGCCCCGAACACCGGGGAGCTGTTTTTT. Translating it yields CSAKTAPNTGELFF.

The chain employs TRBV30 and TRBJ1-1, with D unresolved. V was pared by 0 bases and J by 5 bases, with 13 bases between. This CDR3 has 14 amino acids. In germline, CDR1 is GTSNPN, CDR2 SVGIG (reference sequence). The CDR3 here is CAWSVPQTWTEAFF. The CDR3 bases are TGTGCCTGGAGTGTACCCCAAACTTGGACTGAAGCTTTCTTT.

Many counts were recorded for this clone. The sample carries other DNA sequences with the same CDR3. This rearrangement joins TRBV6-1 to TRBJ1-2; weak D call: TRBD1 (6 bases). From germline, CDR1 is MNHNS and CDR2 SASEGT. Trimming stripped 4 bases from V and 0 bases from J, with 12 bases between. The CDR3 runs 15 residues. The CDR3 coding sequence is TGTGCCAGCAGTGCGACAGGAATAACTAACTATGGCTACACCTTC. Its protein is CASSATGITNYGYTF.

The V and J genes are TRBV30 and TRBJ1-4, with TRBD1 as a possible D gene (5 bases). This CDR3 has 12 residues. V dropped 3 bases and J dropped 16 bases, with 18 bases sitting between them. Germline V gene data show CDR1 as GTSNPN and CDR2 as SVGIG (reference sequence). The CDR3 DNA reads as TGTGCCTGGAGCCTTCTTCCGGGACCGACGTTTTTT. Its protein is CAWSLLPGPTFF.

The chain has TRBV7-2 and TRBJ1-2; tentative D call: TRBD1 (6 bases). Trimming took 5 bases from V and 4 from J, leaving 23 bases between them. Per germline, CDR1 SGHTA and CDR2 FQGNSA. The CDR3 totals 17 residues. CDR3 in amino acids: CASSLSQGSFFLYGYTF. In DNA, the CDR3 is TGTGCCAGCAGCCTCTCACAGGGTTCCTTTTTTCTCTATGGCTACACCTTC.

This chain uses TRBV5-6 with TRBJ2-2; possibly TRBD1 for D (6 bases). This CDR3 is built from 12 residues. V was clipped by 5 bases and J by 8 bases, with 10 bases between them. Germline V lookup: CDR1 SGHDT, CDR2 YYEEEE. The CDR3 loop reads CASRTTGGELFF. The CDR3 DNA is TGTGCCAGCAGAACCACAGGGGGGGAGCTGTTTTTT.

The rearrangement joins TRBV7-3 to TRBJ2-1; TRBD2 agrees at 13 bases. After removal of 5 bases from V and 9 bases from J, the junction contained 10 bases not matched to a gene. This CDR3 spans 16 amino acids. Germline V lookup: CDR1 SGHTA, CDR2 FQGTGA. CDR3 DNA sequence: TGTGCCAGCAGCCGCACTACTAGCGGGAGGGCCAGTGAGCAGTTCTTC. Its translation is CASSRTTSGRASEQFF.

The gene calls are TRBV18 and TRBJ2-2; no clear D. Trimming took 2 bases from V and 7 from J, leaving 11 bases between them. CDR3 length: 14 residues. Per the germline V gene, CDR1 is KGHSH and CDR2 is LQKENI. The CDR3 coding sequence is TGTGCCAGCTCACCAAGGCCGAAGGGCGGGGAGCTGTTTTTT. It encodes CASSPRPKGGELFF.

This rearrangement joins TRBV7-3 to TRBJ1-1; TRBD1 matches at 10 bases. Germline V gives CDR1 SGHTA, CDR2 FQGTGA. The CDR3 length is 14 residues. The V and J ends lost 6 bases and 4 bases, in that order; junction bases with no gene match: 5. The chain's CDR3 is CASRTGGEATEAFF. The DNA for the CDR3 is TGTGCCAGCAGGACAGGGGGCGAGGCCACTGAAGCTTTCTTT.

This clone was counted a few times. The genes are TRBV11-2 and TRBJ2-7, with D possibly being TRBD1 (7 bases). V dropped 5 bases and J dropped 5 bases, with 19 bases sitting between them. The CDR3 is made up of 15 amino acids. Germline loops: CDR1 SGHAT, CDR2 FQNNGV. CDR3: CASSIRGVNPDEQYF. The DNA of the CDR3 is TGTGCCAGCAGCATCAGGGGGGTCAATCCGGACGAGCAGTACTTC.

This chain joins TRBV25-1 and TRBJ1-4; the match to TRBD1 covers 11 bases. Germline CDR1 is MGHDK and CDR2 is SYGVNS. The ends lost 6 bases at V and 7 bases at J; junction bases unmatched: 7. This CDR3 is 15 amino acids long. CDR3 nucleotides: TGTGCCAGCAGATCCACCGGGACAGGGGGTGAAAAACTGTTTTTT. Residues: CASRSTGTGGEKLFF.

This rearrangement joins TRBV5-1 to TRBJ2-3; D gene uncertain. V lost 7 bases to trimming and J lost 4 bases, with 13 bases between them. The CDR3 is 13 residues long. Germline V gene data show CDR1 as SGHRS and CDR2 as YFSETQ. The DNA for the CDR3 is TGCGCCAGCGGGGTAGATGGGGCAGATACGCAGTATTTT. Protein product: CASGVDGADTQYF.

This clone is a singleton in its sample. This rearrangement joins TRBV19 to TRBJ2-3; 8 positions agree with TRBD2. This CDR3 has 16 residues. V shed 2 bases and J 0 bases; nucleotides not matched to a gene: 4. Germline V gene sequence: CDR1 LNHDA, CDR2 SQIVND (reference sequence). The CDR3 is CASSIRTSGSTDTQYF. For the CDR3, the DNA is TGTGCCAGTAGTATACGAACTAGCGGCAGCACAGATACGCAGTATTTT.

The rearrangement joins TRBV7-2 to TRBJ2-1; tentative D call: TRBD2 (5 bases). The germline gives CDR1 SGHTA, CDR2 FQGNSA. V shed 5 bases and J shed 5 bases, with 19 bases lying between them. There are 16 residues in the CDR3. CDR3 sequence reads: CASSTPRGSVHNEQFF. CDR3 coding DNA: TGTGCCAGCAGCACCCCCCGGGGTAGCGTGCACAATGAGCAGTTCTTC.

A note on this clone: Other DNA sequences in the sample encode the same CDR3. This sequence joins TRBV7-3 and TRBJ2-2; D unresolved. The CDR3 has 14 residues. The V end was cut by 0 bases, the J end by 1 base, with 3 bases between. In germline, CDR1 is SGHTA, CDR2 FQGTGA. The CDR3 bases are TGTGCCAGCAGCTTAACCCGGAACACCGGGGAGCTGTTTTTT. It is translated as CASSLTRNTGELFF. The variable domain in full, with the rest retrieved from reference TRBV7-3 and TRBJ2-2, is GAGVSQTPSNKVTEKGKYVELRCDPISGHTALYWYRQSLGQGPEFLIYFQGTGAADDSGLPNDRFFAVRPEGSVSTLKIQRTERGDSAVYLCASSLTRNTGELFFGEGSRLTVL.

V gene TRBV7-9 combines with J gene TRBJ2-7; TRBD1 agrees at 8 bases. V trimming: 4 bases; J trimming: 6 bases; junction bases outside the gene matches: 2. From germline, CDR1 is SEHNR and CDR2 FQNEAQ (reference sequence). This CDR3 is 12 amino acids long. CDR3 in amino acids: CASSSRGPEQYF. The CDR3, as DNA: TGTGCCAGCAGCTCCAGGGGGCCCGAGCAGTACTTC.

About this clone itself: A read error may explain this, as a much larger clone is one base away. Other nucleotide sequences from this sample produce the same CDR3. The genes are TRBV12-2 and TRBJ1-2. TRBV12-2 is a pseudogene segment. The CDR3 length is 10 residues. DNA for the CDR3: TGCGCAAGTCGCTTTCGAGGCTACACCTTC. The encoded protein is CASRFRGYTF.

This chain connects TRBV5-4 to TRBJ2-3, with 7 bases aligning to TRBD2. CDR3 length: 15 amino acids. CDR1 is SGHNT, CDR2 YYREEE, per germline (reference sequence). V trimming: 2 bases; J trimming: 1 base; junction bases outside the gene matches: 4. CDR3 nucleotide sequence: TGTGCCAGCAGCTTAGGGCTAGCGGGCACAGATACGCAGTATTTT. This sequence encodes CASSLGLAGTDTQYF.